A single sample is the source of the 13 T cell receptor beta chains below, sequenced in a study of cytomegalovirus exposure and HLA in healthy donors. It was with 60 Vbeta and 13 Jbeta primers that the PCR ran. Only in-frame clones appear in the TCRdb table, and some are missing; sequencing was by immunoSEQ multiplex PCR. Altogether about 270,000 clones are present, around two thirds being singletons, with the ten largest covering under 3%. Specimen: PBMCs. The receptors stem from a female donor in good health and CMV-seronegative.

CDR3 coding DNA: TGTGCCAGCAGCCCTCAGGGCCCCGGGACTAGCGGGACCTACGAGCAGTACTTC. This codes for CASSPQGPGTSGTYEQYF. This chain joins TRBV5-4 and TRBJ2-5; 13 nucleotides agree with TRBD2. The J call may be in error: the DNA end matches TRBJ2-7 better. CDR1 is SGHNT, CDR2 YYREEE, per germline (reference sequence). This CDR3 is 18 amino acids long.

V usage is TRBV6-4 and J usage is TRBJ2-1, with 12 positions matching TRBD1. Losses at the gene ends were 0 bases for V and 9 bases for J; bases not matched to a gene: 3. Germline CDR1 reads MRHNA; CDR2 reads SNTAGT. The CDR3 has 15 amino acids. In nucleotides, the CDR3 is TGTGCCAGCAGTGACTCGGGGACAGGGGGCTCTGAGCAGTTCTTC. Protein: CASSDSGTGGSEQFF.

The gene calls are TRBV5-6 and TRBJ1-2, with no clear D. Germline loops: CDR1 SGHDT, CDR2 YYEEEE. Trimming removed 0 bases from V and 4 bases from J, with 7 bases in between. The CDR3 loop spans 13 amino acids. CDR3 region: CASSLGTGYGYTF. CDR3 sequence (DNA): TGTGCCAGCAGCTTGGGTACGGGCTATGGCTACACCTTC.

V gene TRBV4-1 combines with J gene TRBJ2-1, with D perhaps TRBD1 (6 bases). The CDR3 totals 16 residues. Trimming cost V 0 bases and J 3 bases, with 12 bases left between them. Germline CDR1 reads MGHRA; CDR2 reads YSYEKL. The CDR3 reads CASSQDRGRLYNEQFF. The DNA of the CDR3 is TGCGCCAGCAGCCAAGACAGGGGCCGTCTCTACAATGAGCAGTTCTTC.

This clone was recorded a few times. In the same sample, other DNA sequences code for this CDR3. The V call is TRBV7-2, the J call TRBJ1-2; a weak D match, TRBD1 (6 bases). CDR1 is SGHTA, CDR2 FQGNSA, per germline. Trimming left V 4 bases short and J 5 bases short, with 14 bases between. The CDR3 totals 14 residues. The CDR3 nucleotides read TGTGCCAGCAGCTCCGGGCAGGGGTTGTATGGCTACACCTTC. Its translation is CASSSGQGLYGYTF.

V is TRBV14 and J is TRBJ2-3; D call uncertain. Trimming cost V 1 base and J 0 bases, with 11 bases left between them. Germline V gene data show CDR1 as SGHDN and CDR2 as FVKESK. The CDR3 extends over 16 amino acids. The CDR3 loop reads CASSQASFLSTDTQYF. Here the CDR3 DNA reads TGTGCCAGCAGCCAAGCGAGCTTTCTAAGCACAGATACGCAGTATTTT.

This CDR3 is CASSDPGLAGDSEQFF. CDR3 bases: TGTGCCAGCAGTGACCCGGGACTAGCGGGAGATAGTGAGCAGTTCTTC. The V gene is TRBV6-1, the J gene TRBJ2-1; 14 bases fit TRBD2. Germline assignment: CDR1 MNHNS and CDR2 SASEGT. The trim removed 3 bases at V and 9 bases at J, leaving 7 bases unmatched. The length of the CDR3 is 16 residues.

This clone appeared a single time. The chain uses TRBV18 and TRBJ2-3; TRBD2 matches 14 bases. Germline lookup yields CDR1 KGHSH and CDR2 LQKENI. The J segment lost 0 bases and the V segment lost 4 bases, leaving 6 bases of the junction unmatched. The CDR3 runs 18 residues. The CDR3 DNA is TGTGCCAGCTCACAAAGACTAGCGGGAGGGCCGAGCACAGATACGCAGTATTTT. Translation: CASSQRLAGGPSTDTQYF.

The count of this clone is one. The chain is built from TRBV5-6 and TRBJ2-7, with 9 nucleotides matching TRBD1. V lost 4 bases and J lost 5; bases outside the gene matches: 10. CDR1 is SGHDT, CDR2 YYEEEE, per germline. The CDR3 consists of 15 residues. The CDR3: CASSAGTGSINEQYF. The CDR3 DNA is TGTGCCAGCAGCGCCGGGACAGGGTCAATAAACGAGCAGTACTTC.

The CDR3 coding sequence is TGTGCCAGCAGCCCGACTAGTAACGAGCAGTACTTC. Translation: CASSPTSNEQYF. The chain couples TRBV5-4 to TRBJ2-5; D might be TRBD2 (6 bases). The J call is uncertain, as TRBJ2-7 better fits the DNA end. The CDR3 is 12 residues long. The germline CDR1 and CDR2 sequences are SGHNT and YYREEE (reference sequence).

The rearrangement uses TRBV6-5 and TRBJ2-1; 7 bases are shared with TRBD1. The CDR3 loop spans 14 amino acids. Germline V lookup: CDR1 MNHEY, CDR2 SVGAGI. Trimming cost V 2 bases and J 5 bases; bases outside gene matches: 3. The CDR3 DNA follows: TGTGCCAGCAGTTACGGGACAGCAAACAATGAGCAGTTCTTC. It codes for CASSYGTANNEQFF.

This chain joins TRBV7-9 and TRBJ1-1, with TRBD1 as a possible D gene (5 bases). From germline, CDR1 is SEHNR and CDR2 FQNEAQ (reference sequence). The CDR3 spans 12 residues. V was clipped by 5 bases and J by 10 bases, with 14 bases between them. CDR3 sequence reads: CASSLGGNGAFF. The CDR3 DNA reads TGTGCCAGCAGCCTGGGGGGGAATGGAGCTTTCTTT.

This chain links TRBV5-1 with TRBJ2-2; D is perhaps TRBD1 (7 bases). Germline V gene sequence: CDR1 SGHRS, CDR2 YFSETQ. V was pared by 9 bases and J by 0 bases, with 15 bases between. The CDR3 covers 15 residues. The CDR3 DNA follows: TGCGCCACATCGCAGGGGGGTGCGAACACCGGGGAGCTGTTTTTT. This codes for CATSQGGANTGELFF.